This record covers a single TCR beta chain. In building TCR beta libraries, iRepertoire HTBI primers were used together with Arm-PCR of CDR3 regions. TCRdb re-derived calls from the multiplex PCR reads in MiXCR, one entry per CDR3 protein. The sample contains approximately 690,000 distinct CDR3 sequences, about 30% of which appear only once. The record originates from a study of regulatory T cells in long-lasting Graves disease. The sample's time point: persistent/refractory GD, antithyroid drugs over 5 years with positive TRAb. PBMC RNA served as the TCR library source. This CDR3 region has 15 residues. Germline V lookup: CDR1 ENHRY, CDR2 SYGVKD. The V and J ends lost 6 bases and 2 bases, in that order; junction bases with no gene match: 10.

This receptor was taken from a female donor with Graves disease. This material consisted of peripheral blood mononuclear cells (PBMCs), taken when the disease was refractory, from a patient treated with antithyroid drugs. The chain carries TRBV10-3 and TRBJ2-7; 7 bases line up with TRBD2. CDR3 coding DNA: TGTGCCATCAGGGGGGGGACTAACGGAACCTACGAGCAGTACTTC. It yields the protein CAIRGGTNGTYEQYF.